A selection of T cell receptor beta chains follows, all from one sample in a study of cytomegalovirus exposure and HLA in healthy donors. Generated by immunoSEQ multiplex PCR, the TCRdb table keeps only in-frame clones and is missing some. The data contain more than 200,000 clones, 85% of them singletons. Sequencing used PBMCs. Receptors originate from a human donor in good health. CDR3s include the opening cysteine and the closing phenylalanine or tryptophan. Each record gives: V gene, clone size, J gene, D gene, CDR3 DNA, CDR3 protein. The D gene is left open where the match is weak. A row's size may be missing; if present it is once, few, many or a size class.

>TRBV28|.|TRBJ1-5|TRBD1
TGTGCCAGCAGTCTTACCGGGACAGGGAGCAATCAGCCCCAGCATTTT
CASSLTGTGSNQPQHF
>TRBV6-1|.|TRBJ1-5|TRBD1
TGTGCCAGCACCCTGGGACAGGTGCAGCCCCAGCATTTT
CASTLGQVQPQHF
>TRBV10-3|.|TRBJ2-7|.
TGTGCCATCAACGGGGACAACTCCTACGAGCAGTACTTC
CAINGDNSYEQYF
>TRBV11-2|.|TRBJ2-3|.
TGTGCCAGCAGCTTATGGGGTCAGGGCCGAAGAGATCGGGATACGCAGTATTTT
CASSLWGQGRRDRDTQYF
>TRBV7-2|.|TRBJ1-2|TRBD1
TGTGCCAGCACCGGACATGGACAGGGTAACTATGGCTACACCTTC
CASTGHGQGNYGYTF
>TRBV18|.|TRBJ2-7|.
TGTGCCAGCTCACCAAAAGACAGCTACGAGCAGTACTTC
CASSPKDSYEQYF
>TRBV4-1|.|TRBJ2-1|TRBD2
TGCGCCAGCAGCCAAGTAACGGCACTAGCGGGACCGGAGCAGTTCTTC
CASSQVTALAGPEQFF
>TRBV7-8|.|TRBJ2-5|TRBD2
TGTGCCAGCAGTCCTCTTGGGCGGGGGGAGACCCAGTACTTC
CASSPLGRGETQYF
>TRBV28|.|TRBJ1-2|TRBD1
TGTGCCAGCAGGCCCGAGGGACAGTGGGGCAGCGGCTACACCTTC
CASRPEGQWGSGYTF
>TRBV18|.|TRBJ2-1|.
TGTGCCAGCTCACCAGGGCTGGACTACAATGAGCAGTTCTTC
CASSPGLDYNEQFF
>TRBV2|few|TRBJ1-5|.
TGTGCCAGCAGTGAGGCTTGGGGAGCGGGTCAGCCCCAGCATTTT
CASSEAWGAGQPQHF
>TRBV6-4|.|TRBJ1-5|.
TGTGCCAGCAGTGTCGTCCAGCGGGCAACCAGTAGCAATCAGCCCCAGCATTTT
CASSVVQRATSSNQPQHF
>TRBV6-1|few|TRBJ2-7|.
TGTGCCAGCAGTAAAGGGGGGACTTTCTCCTACGAGCAGTACTTC
CASSKGGTFSYEQYF
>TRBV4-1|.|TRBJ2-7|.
TGCGCCAGCAGCCAATCGGACAACCAGATCTACGAGCAGTACTTC
CASSQSDNQIYEQYF
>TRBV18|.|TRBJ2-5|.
TGTGCCAGCTCACCTCCCATCGGGACTGGACTATCTCGAGAGACCCAGTACTTC
CASSPPIGTGLSRETQYF
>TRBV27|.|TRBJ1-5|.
TGTGCCAGCAGTGCGTTCGGGGTTGATCAGCCCCAGCATTTT
CASSAFGVDQPQHF
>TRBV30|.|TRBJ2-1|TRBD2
TGTGCCTGGAGACCATCGGGAGGGGACGCCCGGGAGTTCTTC
CAWRPSGGDAREFF
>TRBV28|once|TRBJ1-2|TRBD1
TGTGCCAGTGACAGGGGCTCGGCGAGGGGCTACACCTTC
CASDRGSARGYTF
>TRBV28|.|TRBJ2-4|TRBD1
TGTGCCAGCAGCTCGGGACAGGGGCCAAACATTCAGTACTTC
CASSSGQGPNIQYF
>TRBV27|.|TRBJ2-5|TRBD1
TGTGCCAGCAGTTCATCCAGGACAGGGGGAGAGACCCAGTACTTC
CASSSSRTGGETQYF
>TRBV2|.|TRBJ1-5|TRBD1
TGTGCCAGCACCCTAGGGGCAGGGGGTAATCAGCCCCAGCATTTT
CASTLGAGGNQPQHF
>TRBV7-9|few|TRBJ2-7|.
TGTGCCAGCAGCTTAGCTTACGACGGAGGGAGCTCCTACGAGCAGTACTTC
CASSLAYDGGSSYEQYF
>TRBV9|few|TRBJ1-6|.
TGTGCCAGCAGCGTTGGGACACGGAATTATAATTCACCCCTCCACTTT
CASSVGTRNYNSPLHF
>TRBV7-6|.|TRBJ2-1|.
TGTGCCAGCAGCCCAGAGTCGGCAGGGACTGTTATGCCACAGTTCTTC
CASSPESAGTVMPQFF
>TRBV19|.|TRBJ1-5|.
TGTGCCAGTAGTCGCCAGGGTAATCAGCCCCAGCATTTT
CASSRQGNQPQHF
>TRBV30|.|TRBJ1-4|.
TGTGCCTGGAGTGTACAGGGTGGTGAAAAACTGTTTTTT
CAWSVQGGEKLFF
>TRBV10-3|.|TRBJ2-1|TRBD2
TGTGCCATCAGTGCCGGGACTAGCGGAGACAATGAGCAGTTCTTC
CAISAGTSGDNEQFF
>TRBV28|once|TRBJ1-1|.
TGTGCCAGCAGGACCGTAGGGGGAAACACTGAAGCTTTCTTT
CASRTVGGNTEAFF
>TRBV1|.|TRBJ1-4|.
TGCACCACAGAGCAGGGACAGGAGGTGCCTAATGAAAAACTGTTTTTT
CTTEQGQEVPNEKLFF
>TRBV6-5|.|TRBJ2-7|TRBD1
TGTGCCAGCAGTTATTCCGGGACAGGGGGGTACGAGCAGTACTTC
CASSYSGTGGYEQYF
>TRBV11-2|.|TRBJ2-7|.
TGTGCCAGCCAAAGGGCCAGGGCTGAGTCCTACGAGCAGTACTTC
CASQRARAESYEQYF
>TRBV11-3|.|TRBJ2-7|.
TGTGCCAGCAGCTTAGATGGGCCTTCCTACGAGCAGTACTTC
CASSLDGPSYEQYF
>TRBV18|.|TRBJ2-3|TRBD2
TGTGCCAGCTCACCGGGACTAGCGGGAGCTACAGATACGCAGTATTTT
CASSPGLAGATDTQYF
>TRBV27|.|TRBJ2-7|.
TGTACCAGCAGTGGCGCGACAACCTATATCTACGAGCAGTACTTC
CTSSGATTYIYEQYF
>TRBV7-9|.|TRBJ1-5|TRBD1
TGTGCCAGCAGCCAGGGGGATCAGCCCCAGCATTTT
CASSQGDQPQHF
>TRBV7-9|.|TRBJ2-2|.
TGTGCCAGCAGCTTAGAGGGGTTAGCGGCGAACACCGGGGAGCTGTTTTTT
CASSLEGLAANTGELFF
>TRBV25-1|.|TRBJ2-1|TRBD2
TGTGCCAGCAGTGGAGGGGACTACTTCTACAATGAGCAGTTCTTC
CASSGGDYFYNEQFF
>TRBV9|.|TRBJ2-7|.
TGTGCCAGCAGCGTAGCGGCGGAAGCCTACGAGCAGTACTTC
CASSVAAEAYEQYF
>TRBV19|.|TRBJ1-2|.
TGTGCCAGTAGTTCGACGGACAGCAGATCTAACTATGGCTACACCTTC
CASSSTDSRSNYGYTF
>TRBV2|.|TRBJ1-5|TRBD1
TGTGCCAGCAGCGGGACAGGGGGCAATTATCAGCCCCAGCATTTT
CASSGTGGNYQPQHF
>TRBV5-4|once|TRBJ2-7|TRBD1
TGTGCCAGCAGCTTGACCCAGGGGGCAGGCGAGCAGTACTTC
CASSLTQGAGEQYF
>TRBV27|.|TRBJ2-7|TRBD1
TGTGCCAGCAGTACCAATCAGCCGGGACAGAAATTAATAGCCTACGAGCAGTACTTC
CASSTNQPGQKLIAYEQYF
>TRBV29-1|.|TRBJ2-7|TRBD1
TGCAGCGTTCGGCCAGGGACAGGGTTCCACGAGCAGTACTTC
CSVRPGTGFHEQYF
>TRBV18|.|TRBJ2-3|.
TGTGCCAGCTCCCCGGTTCTAGTAGCAGATACGCAGTATTTT
CASSPVLVADTQYF
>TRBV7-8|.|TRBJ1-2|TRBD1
TGTGCCAGCAGCTTGGTGGTGGGCAGGGGGCGACCCGTTAACTATGGCTACACCTTC
CASSLVVGRGRPVNYGYTF
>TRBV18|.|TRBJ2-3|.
TGTGCCAGCTCACCACTCAGGAACACAGATACGCAGTATTTT
CASSPLRNTDTQYF
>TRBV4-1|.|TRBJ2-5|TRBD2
TGCGCCAGCAGCCAAGTCGCTAGCGGCCAAGAGACCCAGTACTTC
CASSQVASGQETQYF
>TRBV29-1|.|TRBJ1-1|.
TGCAGCGCTCAGGGGAGAACTGAAGCTTTCTTT
CSAQGRTEAFF
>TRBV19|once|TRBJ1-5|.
TGTGCCAGTAGTATTTCTGGGCCCACTAGCAATCAGCCCCAGCATTTT
CASSISGPTSNQPQHF
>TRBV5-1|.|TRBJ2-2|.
TGCGCCAGCAGTCTGGCTGCGAACACCGGGGAGCTGTTTTTT
CASSLAANTGELFF
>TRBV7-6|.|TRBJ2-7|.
TGTGCCAGCAGCCTCGAGGGGGACTACTCCTACGAGCAGTACTTC
CASSLEGDYSYEQYF
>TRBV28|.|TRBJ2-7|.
TGTGCCAGCAACATCGACACAGGGTGGGAGCAGTACTTC
CASNIDTGWEQYF
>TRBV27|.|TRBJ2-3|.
TGTGCCAGCAGTCGGACGGGGATAACACACACAGATACGCAGTATTTT
CASSRTGITHTDTQYF
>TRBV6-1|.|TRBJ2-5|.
TGTGCCAGCAGGGAGGGGCGGGAAGAGACCCAGTACTTC
CASREGREETQYF
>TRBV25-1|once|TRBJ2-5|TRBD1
TGTGCCAGCAGTGAACTTGGACAGGGTCAAGAGACCCAGTACTTC
CASSELGQGQETQYF
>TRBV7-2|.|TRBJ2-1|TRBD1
TGTGCCAGCAGCTTAAACCTAGGACAGGGTGGTTTAGAGCAGTTCTTC
CASSLNLGQGGLEQFF
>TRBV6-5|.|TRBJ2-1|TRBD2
TGTGCCAGCTCTAGCGGACCGGACAATGAGCAGTTCTTC
CASSSGPDNEQFF
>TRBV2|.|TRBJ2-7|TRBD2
TGTGCCAGCAGTGCCCCCCTAGCGGGAATCTTCTACGAGCAGTACTTC
CASSAPLAGIFYEQYF